There are a few counts of the clone carrying this T cell receptor (beta chain). What it binds is not known. Generated by immunoSEQ multiplex PCR, the TCRdb table keeps only in-frame clones and is missing some. The sample carries about 36,000 clones, more than 65% recorded once. The CDR3 contains 15 residues. Germline V gene data show CDR1 as GTSNPN and CDR2 as SVGIG (reference sequence). Deletions cut 3 bases from V and 2 bases from J, with 14 bases between. This specimen comes from a study of OX40 agonist ivuxolimab in advanced cancers. At the level of the study: Patients were dosed intravenously with ivuxolimab at 0.01 to 10 mg/kg every 2 weeks. Treatment received earlier with anti-PD-1, anti-PD-L1 or anti-CTLA-4 agents was allowed, and approximately 40% had some.

Study-wide points: At doses 0.1 to 3.0 mg/kg, CD4+ and CD8+ clones expanded.

The sequence derives from an adult with an advanced solid tumor such as melanoma, head and neck, liver or kidney cancer. This specimen was CD4+ or CD8+ T cells sorted from blood, taken in a trial of the OX40 agonist ivuxolimab. The chain couples TRBV30 to TRBJ1-5, with D maybe TRBD1 (5 bases). CDR3 amino acids: CAWSLGVGGNQPQHF. CDR3 in DNA: TGTGCCTGGAGCCTAGGGGTAGGGGGCAATCAGCCCCAGCATTTT.